The sequence of this TCR beta chain was determined in a study of T cell repertoires in cytomegalovirus infection (dated by TCRdb to about 2019). Context from the whole study: Because public TCR beta signatures pointed to carriage of CMV infection together with the matching HLA type, the HLA type of each donor mattered for the analysis.

Findings and caveats that apply to the study as a whole: In both this cohort and an independent roughly 350-donor cohort, the cumulative frequency of public TCR beta family members distinguished carriers of CMV infection plus the relevant HLA type. The ex vivo response was dominated by HLA-C-restricted CMV-specific TCR beta clonotypes, which also provided the single most frequent clonotype in two of eight donors.

According to the germline V gene, CDR1 reads SQVTM and CDR2 reads ANQGSEA. Spanning cysteine to phenylalanine, the CDR3 consists of 13 amino acids. The only DNA kept is the CDR3, 39 bases in frame from the first base. V is pared back by 4 bases and J by 2 bases, with 9 bases lying between the germline termini. To note about this clonotype: No antigen is known for it. Within one base of it there is no much larger clone, and no base qualities were kept.

The reads were generated on an Illumina HiSeq 1500. TCRdb trimmed public reads at Q25 via fastp, called clones via MiXCR and kept in-frame beta chains. Rows merge per CDR3 protein into single entries with the most common DNA and genes. The sample yields roughly 760,000 distinct CDR3 sequences; approximately 34% were counted once. Around 2.8% of the sample is taken by the ten largest. Sequenced material: PBMCs. The origin of this receptor is a human donor in good health (CMV status not recorded). Some clones in this sample may be carry-over from other donors' samples. Here the chain combines TRBV29-1 and TRBJ1-5; TRBD1 is a possible D gene, resting on 5 matching bases. The CDR3 here reads CSVGQNRNQPQHF. The DNA sequence reads TGCAGCGTTGGACAGAACCGCAATCAGCCCCAGCATTTT.